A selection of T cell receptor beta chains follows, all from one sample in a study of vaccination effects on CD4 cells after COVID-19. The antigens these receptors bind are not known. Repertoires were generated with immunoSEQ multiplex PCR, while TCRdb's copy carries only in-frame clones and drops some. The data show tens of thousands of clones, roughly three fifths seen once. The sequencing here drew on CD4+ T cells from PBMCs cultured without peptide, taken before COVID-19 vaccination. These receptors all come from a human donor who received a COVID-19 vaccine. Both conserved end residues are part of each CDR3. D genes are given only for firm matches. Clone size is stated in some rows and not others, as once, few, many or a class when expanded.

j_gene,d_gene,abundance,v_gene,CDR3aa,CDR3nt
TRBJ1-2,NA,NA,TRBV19,CASNRGGAYGYTF,TGTGCCAGTAACCGCGGGGGGGCATATGGCTACACCTTC
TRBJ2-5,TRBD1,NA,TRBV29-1,CSVEYGTGQETQYF,TGCAGCGTCGAATACGGGACAGGCCAAGAGACCCAGTACTTC
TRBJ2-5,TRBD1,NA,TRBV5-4,CASSSTGRMGETQYF,TGTGCCAGCAGCTCGACAGGGCGGATGGGAGAGACCCAGTACTTC
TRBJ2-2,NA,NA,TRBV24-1,CATRQGGGTGELFF,TGTGCCACACGACAGGGCGGGGGTACCGGGGAGCTGTTTTTT
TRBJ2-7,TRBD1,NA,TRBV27,CASSRQGAYEQYF,TGTGCCAGCAGTCGGCAGGGGGCCTACGAGCAGTACTTC
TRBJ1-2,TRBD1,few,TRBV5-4,CASSLPTPGDSGYLF,TGTGCCAGCAGCTTGCCGACCCCCGGGGACAGCGGGTACCTCTTC
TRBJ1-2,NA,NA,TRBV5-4,CASSVPTGFYGYTF,TGTGCCAGCAGCGTACCTACAGGGTTCTATGGCTACACCTTC
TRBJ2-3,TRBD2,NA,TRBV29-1,CSVGGRMQDTQYF,TGCAGCGTCGGCGGGAGGATGCAAGATACGCAGTATTTT
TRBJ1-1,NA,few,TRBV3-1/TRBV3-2,CASSQGQPNTEAFF,TGTGCCAGCAGCCAAGGGCAGCCGAACACTGAAGCTTTCTTT
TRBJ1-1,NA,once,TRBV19,CASSSRPGTMNTEAFF,TGTGCCAGTAGTTCCCGACCCGGGACAATGAACACTGAAGCTTTCTTT
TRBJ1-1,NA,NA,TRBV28,CASSLFAGGGRLSEAFF,TGTGCCAGCAGTTTATTTGCCGGGGGGGGGCGGTTGAGTGAAGCTTTCTTT
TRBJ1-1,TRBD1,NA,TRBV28,CASSWPGQGRPEAFF,TGTGCCAGCAGTTGGCCGGGACAGGGGAGACCTGAAGCTTTCTTT
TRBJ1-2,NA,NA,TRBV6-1,CASSEAGNYGYTF,TGTGCCAGCAGTGAAGCGGGAAACTATGGCTACACCTTC
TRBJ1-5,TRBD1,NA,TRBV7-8,CASSPITGVNQPQHF,TGTGCCAGCAGCCCCATAACAGGGGTTAATCAGCCCCAGCATTTT
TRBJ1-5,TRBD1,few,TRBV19,CASSLAGTGNTGSNQPQHF,TGTGCCAGTAGTCTAGCCGGGACAGGGAACACGGGGAGCAATCAGCCCCAGCATTTT
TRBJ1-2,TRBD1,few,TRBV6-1,CASSERQGVPYGYTF,TGTGCCAGCAGTGAAAGACAGGGCGTACCTTATGGCTACACCTTC
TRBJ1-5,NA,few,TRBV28,CASSPQTGSLGQPQHF,TGTGCCAGCAGTCCCCAAACAGGGAGTTTAGGTCAGCCCCAGCATTTT
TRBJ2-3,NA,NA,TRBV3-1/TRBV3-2,CASSPTGGTTDTQYF,TGTGCCAGCAGCCCTACCGGCGGGACCACAGATACGCAGTATTTT
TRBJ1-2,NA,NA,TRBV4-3,CASSQDLSGGPLTF,TGCGCCAGCAGCCAAGATTTGTCGGGCGGTCCCCTAACCTTC
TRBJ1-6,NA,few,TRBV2,CASSGRAGLNSPLHF,TGTGCCAGCAGTGGGCGGGCAGGACTTAATTCACCCCTCCACTTT
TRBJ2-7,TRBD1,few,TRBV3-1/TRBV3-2,CASSKTGTGSYEQYF,TGTGCCAGCAGCAAAACCGGGACAGGGTCCTACGAGCAGTACTTC
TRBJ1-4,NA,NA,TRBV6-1,CASSEIGQAPEKLFF,TGTGCCAGCAGTGAGATTGGGCAGGCCCCTGAAAAACTGTTTTTT
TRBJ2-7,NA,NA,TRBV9,CASSVRGSYEQYF,TGTGCCAGCAGCGTAAGGGGTTCCTACGAGCAGTACTTC
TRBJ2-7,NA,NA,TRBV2,CASMLDPGYSYEQYF,TGTGCCAGCATGCTGGACCCCGGATACTCCTACGAGCAGTACTTC
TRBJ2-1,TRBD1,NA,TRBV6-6,CASSYRTGVYEQFF,TGTGCCAGCAGTTACCGGACAGGTGTCTATGAGCAGTTCTTC
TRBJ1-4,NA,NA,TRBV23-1,CASSQWGSVNEKLFF,TGCGCCAGCAGTCAATGGGGCAGCGTAAATGAAAAACTGTTTTTT
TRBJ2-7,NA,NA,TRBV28,CASRNTYEQYF,TGTGCCAGCAGAAATACCTACGAGCAGTACTTC
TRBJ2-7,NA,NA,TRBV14,CASSQAGRGNYEQYF,TGTGCCAGCAGCCAAGCCGGCCGGGGAAACTACGAGCAGTACTTC
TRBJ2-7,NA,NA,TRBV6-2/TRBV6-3,CASSYPETGEQYF,TGTGCCAGCAGTTACCCTGAGACGGGCGAGCAGTACTTC
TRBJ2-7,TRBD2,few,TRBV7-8,CASSISGRGFPEQYF,TGTGCCAGCAGCATTAGCGGGAGGGGGTTTCCCGAGCAGTACTTC
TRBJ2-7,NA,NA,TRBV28,CASSAPGTATYEQYF,TGTGCCAGCAGTGCTCCCGGGACCGCGACCTACGAGCAGTACTTC